This T cell receptor beta chain originates from a study of blood T cell repertoires in COVID-19. For the study at large: Sites in the United States, Italy and Spain provided acute and convalescent COVID-19 samples. T cells, B-cell-depleted T cells, or PBMCs provided the cDNA or gDNA that served as material.

The CDR3 has 16 residues. Trimming removed 3 bases from V and 8 bases from J, with 18 bases in between. Per the germline V gene, CDR1 is SGHRS and CDR2 is YFSETQ. Authors' processing steps: From reference gene primer amplification, estimates of nucleated cell counts were derived. The data were produced by immunoSEQ multiplex PCR, yet TCRdb's version contains in-frame clones alone and is incomplete. The D gene and trimming were derived from the DNA, and the V and J assignments and clone size from that table. The sample lists 100,000 or so clones; over 75% were seen once. Material: peripheral blood. The receptor comes from a human donor in a cohort sampled during active COVID-19. The chain combines TRBV5-1 with TRBJ1-6; unclear D gene. The CDR3 coding sequence is TGCGCCAGCAGCTCCTCCGGGAGAGCAACGGATTCACCCCTCCACTTT. It codes for CASSSSGRATDSPLHF.